The present entry profiles one T cell receptor (beta chain) with its context. In TCRdb, the reads were re-called with MiXCR into one record per CDR3 protein. The top ten hold roughly an eighth of the sample, which has more than 350,000 distinct CDR3 sequences, roughly 31% seen once. The record originates from a study of T cell repertoires in cytomegalovirus infection. About the research overall: An indication of both CMV infection and matching HLA type came from public TCR beta signatures.

Germline V CDR1 and CDR2: SGHRS, YFSETQ. This CDR3 region has 13 residues. The V end lost 4 bases, the J end lost 3 bases, and 11 bases lay between the germline ends. The clonotype originates from a human donor in good health (CMV status not recorded). Some clones in this sample may be carry-over from other donors' samples. The specimen sequenced was PBMCs. The chain carries TRBV5-1 and TRBJ2-7; perhaps D is TRBD1 or TRBD2 (6 bases each). In DNA form, the CDR3 reads TGCGCCAGCAGCGGGGGGCCTAACTACGAGCAGTACTTC. Residues: CASSGGPNYEQYF.